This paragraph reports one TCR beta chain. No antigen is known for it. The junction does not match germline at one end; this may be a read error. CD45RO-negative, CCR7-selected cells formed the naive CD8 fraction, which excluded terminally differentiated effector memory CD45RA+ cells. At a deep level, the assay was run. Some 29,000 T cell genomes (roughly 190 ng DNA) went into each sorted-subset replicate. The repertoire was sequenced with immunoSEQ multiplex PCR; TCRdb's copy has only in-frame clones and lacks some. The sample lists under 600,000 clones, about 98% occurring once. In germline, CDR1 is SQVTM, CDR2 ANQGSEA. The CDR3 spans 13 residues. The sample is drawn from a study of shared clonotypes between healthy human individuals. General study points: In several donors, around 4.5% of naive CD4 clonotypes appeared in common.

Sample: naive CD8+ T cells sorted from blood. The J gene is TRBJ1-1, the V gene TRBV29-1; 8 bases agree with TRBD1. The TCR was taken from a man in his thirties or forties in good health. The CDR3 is CSSMDRVNTEAFF. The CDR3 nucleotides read TGCAGCTCAATGGACAGGGTGAACACCGAAGCTTTCTTT.